Listed below are T cell receptor beta chains from one sample, sequenced in a study of shared clonotypes between healthy human individuals. The method was immunoSEQ multiplex PCR; TCRdb's version includes in-frame clones alone and lacks a portion of them. The sample contains over a million clones, roughly 96% of which appear only once. The specimen sequenced was naive CD4+ T cells sorted from blood. The receptor source for this set is a man younger than 40 in good health. Both conserved end residues are part of each CDR3. A D gene is named only where the DNA matches it firmly.

d_call	v_call	j_call	cdr3_aa	cdr3_nt
NA	TRBV6-6	TRBJ2-7	CASSLAVTYEQYF	TGTGCCAGCAGTTTAGCCGTTACCTACGAGCAGTACTTC
NA	TRBV5-6	TRBJ1-1	CASSYRVNTEAFF	TGTGCCAGCAGCTACAGGGTGAACACTGAAGCTTTCTTT
NA	TRBV5-5	TRBJ2-1	CASSSLDWNEQFF	TGTGCCAGCAGCTCTCTAGATTGGAATGAGCAGTTCTTC
NA	TRBV11-2	TRBJ2-7	CASSLEFDYEQYF	TGTGCCAGCAGCTTAGAGTTCGACTACGAGCAGTACTTC
NA	TRBV7-6	TRBJ2-2	CASYTDGSGELFF	TGTGCCAGCTATACGGATGGATCCGGGGAGCTGTTTTTT
NA	TRBV18	TRBJ2-5	CASSPPSSGETQYF	TGTGCCAGCTCACCACCAAGCTCTGGAGAGACCCAGTACTTC
NA	TRBV10-1	TRBJ2-7	CASSPSFGDEQYF	TGCGCCAGCAGTCCTTCCTTTGGGGATGAGCAGTACTTC
NA	TRBV28	TRBJ2-7	CASSLWGRGGEQYF	TGTGCCAGCAGTTTATGGGGAAGGGGTGGCGAGCAGTACTTC
NA	TRBV6-1	TRBJ2-1	CASSERYNNEQFF	TGTGCCAGCAGTGAACGGTACAACAATGAGCAGTTCTTC
NA	TRBV11-2	TRBJ1-2	CASSLGQSYGYTF	TGTGCCAGCAGCTTAGGACAGTCCTATGGCTACACCTTC
NA	TRBV6-5	TRBJ2-5	CASSYTPSRRQETQYF	TGTGCCAGCAGTTACACCCCTTCCCGACGCCAAGAGACCCAGTACTTC
TRBD1	TRBV11-3	TRBJ2-3	CASSLGLGTGGTDTQYF	TGTGCCAGCAGCTTAGGCCTCGGGACAGGGGGGACAGATACGCAGTATTTT
TRBD2	TRBV5-1	TRBJ2-1	CASSLFGLAGIGEQFF	TGCGCCAGCAGCTTGTTTGGACTAGCGGGAATCGGTGAGCAGTTCTTC
NA	TRBV5-4	TRBJ1-1	CASSLRSMNTEAFF	TGTGCCAGCAGCCTCAGAAGTATGAACACTGAAGCTTTCTTT
TRBD1	TRBV15	TRBJ1-1	CATSRDYNARNRGNTEAFF	TGTGCCACCAGCAGAGATTATAATGCGAGGAACAGGGGTAACACTGAAGCTTTCTTT
TRBD1	TRBV19	TRBJ2-7	CASSRNRGHEQYF	TGTGCCAGTAGTCGAAACAGGGGACACGAGCAGTACTTC
NA	TRBV2	TRBJ1-4	CASSASRHNEKLFF	TGTGCCAGCAGTGCGAGCAGACATAATGAAAAACTGTTTTTT
NA	TRBV7-9	TRBJ1-1	CASSFVGNTEAFF	TGTGCCAGCAGCTTCGTAGGGAACACTGAAGCTTTCTTT
TRBD2	TRBV5-6	TRBJ2-7	CASSLAGGPYEQYF	TGTGCCAGCAGCTTAGCGGGAGGTCCCTACGAGCAGTACTTC
NA	TRBV11-2	TRBJ1-1	CASSSLMNTEAFF	TGTGCCAGCAGCTCCCTGATGAACACTGAAGCTTTCTTT
TRBD2	TRBV2	TRBJ2-1	CAITSGRRAYNEQFF	TGTGCCATTACTAGCGGGAGGAGGGCATACAATGAGCAGTTCTTC
TRBD1	TRBV4-2	TRBJ2-4	CASSHATGTGVKNIQYF	TGTGCCAGCAGCCACGCGACCGGGACAGGGGTCAAAAACATTCAGTACTTC
TRBD2	TRBV30	TRBJ2-1	CAWTLFRLAGYNEQFF	TGTGCCTGGACTCTTTTTAGGCTAGCGGGTTACAATGAGCAGTTCTTC
TRBD2	TRBV28	TRBJ2-5	CASSLWSGRETQYF	TGTGCCAGCAGTTTATGGAGCGGGAGGGAGACCCAGTACTTC
TRBD2	TRBV9	TRBJ2-3	CASKGSGRAADTQYF	TGTGCCAGCAAAGGGAGCGGGAGAGCGGCAGATACGCAGTATTTT
NA	TRBV6-1	TRBJ2-1	CASRGGPTYNEQFF	TGTGCCAGCAGGGGGGGGCCTACCTACAATGAGCAGTTCTTC
NA	TRBV7-8	TRBJ2-7	CASSLGGGNPHYEQYF	TGTGCCAGCAGCTTAGGAGGAGGGAATCCCCACTACGAGCAGTACTTC
NA	TRBV25-1	TRBJ1-2	CASSAQGYGYTF	TGTGCCAGCAGTGCGCAGGGTTATGGCTACACCTTC